This T cell receptor beta chain emerged from a study of T-cell memory formation after mild COVID-19. Study results and caveats: CD4+ contracting clones were mainly CM and EM; CD8+ ones, EMRA. Pre-infection memory carried some responding clones, suggesting that cross-reactive memory joined.

Each CDR3 protein gets one entry after TCRdb re-called the 5' RACE reads with MiXCR. This table has 200,000 or so distinct CDR3 sequences, roughly 16% appearing once. The CDR3 contains 15 residues. V lost 2 bases, J lost 7 bases, and 17 bases lay in between. With respect to this clonotype: Its antigen remains unknown.

The sequencing input was PBMCs or a T cell subset sorted from them (not recorded which). The J gene is TRBJ2-5, the V gene TRBV12-3 or TRBV12-4; either TRBD1 or TRBD2 may fit D (5 bases each). The clonotype comes from an adult woman who had mild COVID-19 (a few samples of this study predate the infection). Cell type and time point are not known. The CDR3 here is CASSLTGTPRRTQYF. For the CDR3, the DNA is TGTGCCAGCAGTTTAACGGGGACCCCAAGGCGGACCCAGTACTTC.